These 28 T cell receptor beta chains share one sample of origin, sequenced in a study of blood T cell repertoires in COVID-19. The table came from immunoSEQ multiplex PCR; TCRdb's copy has only in-frame clones and leaves some out. The table includes approximately 250,000 clones, approximately 83% detected once. The sequenced material came from peripheral blood. These receptor sequences come from a human donor in a cohort sampled during active COVID-19.

In its sample, this clone was seen a few times. V is TRBV5-1 and J is TRBJ1-4, with TRBD1 matching over 9 bases. The V gene end was trimmed by 2 bases and the J gene end by 8 bases; junction bases not matched to a gene: 16. The length of the CDR3 is 18 residues. Germline V lookup: CDR1 SGHRS, CDR2 YFSETQ. CDR3 amino acids: CASSFFGKLQGAVEKLFF. The CDR3 nucleotides are TGCGCCAGCAGCTTTTTTGGGAAACTACAGGGGGCGGTAGAAAAACTGTTTTTT.

The CDR3 is CASSYEINQPQHF. DNA of the CDR3: TGTGCCAGCAGTTACGAGATTAATCAGCCCCAGCATTTT. The chain uses TRBV6-6 and TRBJ1-5; D ambiguous. Germline values: CDR1 MNHNY, CDR2 SVGAGI (reference sequence). Trimming left V 2 bases short and J 4 bases short, with 6 bases between. CDR3 length: 13 amino acids.

This chain links TRBV11-2 with TRBJ2-2; 13 nucleotides match TRBD2. J lost 6 bases, V lost 8 bases, and 6 bases had no gene match. The CDR3 runs to 15 residues. Germline V gene lookup returns CDR1 SGHAT and CDR2 FQNNGV. CDR3 residues: CASGTTSGRAGELFF. Here the CDR3 DNA reads TGTGCCAGCGGTACCACTAGCGGGAGGGCCGGGGAGCTGTTTTTT. Full variable domain (rest looked up from reference TRBV11-2 and TRBJ2-2): EAGVAQSPRYKIIEKRQSVAFWCNPISGHATLYWYQQILGQGPKLLIQFQNNGVVDDSQLPKDRFSAERLKGVDSTLKIQPAKLEDSAVYLCASGTTSGRAGELFFGEGSRLTVL.

The gene calls are TRBV10-3 and TRBJ1-1, with unresolved D. Germline V gene data show CDR1 as ENHRY and CDR2 as SYGVKD. Trimming cost V 10 bases and J 3 bases, with 15 bases left between them. The CDR3 runs 13 residues. CDR3 DNA sequence: TGTGCCACCCGGGTCGGATCGGACACTGAAGCTTTCTTT. Protein: CATRVGSDTEAFF.

J is TRBJ2-3 and V is TRBV4-1; D remains ambiguous. The CDR3 has 18 amino acids. The V end lost 0 bases, the J end lost 4 bases, and 20 bases lay between the germline ends. Germline CDR1 is MGHRA and CDR2 is YSYEKL. The CDR3 here is CASSQEPPRWPWSDTQYF. CDR3 DNA: TGCGCCAGCAGCCAAGAACCCCCTCGCTGGCCGTGGTCAGATACGCAGTATTTT.

V gene TRBV27 combines with J gene TRBJ2-3; 13 bases are shared with TRBD2. V was pared by 4 bases and J by 5 bases, with 6 bases of the junction left unmatched. The germline V gene encodes CDR1 MNHEY and CDR2 SMNVEV (reference sequence). The CDR3 is made up of 16 amino acids. CDR3 sequence: CASSSGLAGVVDTQYF. The CDR3 nucleotides read TGTGCCAGCAGTTCCGGACTAGCGGGAGTTGTAGATACGCAGTATTTT.

The chain employs TRBV6-5 and TRBJ2-7, with 7 bases that match TRBD1. J lost 2 bases, V lost 4 bases, and 5 bases had no gene match. The CDR3 runs 14 residues. Germline lookup yields CDR1 MNHEY and CDR2 SVGAGI. The chain's CDR3 is CASSLDRDAYEQYF. For the CDR3, the DNA is TGTGCCAGCAGTTTAGACAGGGATGCCTACGAGCAGTACTTC.

The V gene is TRBV27, the J gene TRBJ2-3; 7 nucleotides match TRBD1. The germline gives CDR1 MNHEY, CDR2 SMNVEV (reference sequence). The J segment lost 3 bases and the V segment lost 0 bases, leaving 12 bases of the junction unmatched. The CDR3 runs to 18 residues. CDR3 coding DNA: TGTGCCAGCAGTTTATCCAATACAGGGGCCCCAGGTACAGATACGCAGTATTTT. Its translation is CASSLSNTGAPGTDTQYF.

The chain uses TRBV5-1 and TRBJ2-6; no clear D gene. There are 16 residues in the CDR3. V was trimmed by 3 bases and J by 0 bases, leaving 10 bases between them. Germline V gene lookup returns CDR1 SGHRS and CDR2 YFSETQ. In DNA form, the CDR3 reads TGCGCCAGCAGCTCCAGCGTCCGCTCTGGGGCCAACGTCCTGACTTTC. Amino acids: CASSSSVRSGANVLTF. Full variable domain (remainder filled in from reference TRBV5-1 and TRBJ2-6): KAGVTQTPRYLIKTRGQQVTLSCSPISGHRSVSWYQQTPGQGLQFLFEYFSETQRNKGNFPGRFSGRQFSNSRSEMNVSTLELGDSALYLCASSSSVRSGANVLTFGAGSRLTVL.

The CDR3 reads CASSLGSGPLNEQFF. Here the CDR3 DNA reads TGCGCCAGCAGCTTAGGTAGCGGGCCTTTAAATGAGCAGTTCTTC. The chain carries TRBV5-1 and TRBJ2-1, with 7 nucleotides matching TRBD2. J gave up 7 bases and V 2 bases, and 9 bases lay outside the gene matches. Germline loops: CDR1 SGHRS, CDR2 YFSETQ. The CDR3 extends over 15 amino acids.

This clone came up a few times. The J gene is TRBJ1-2, the V gene TRBV19, with a tentative D call TRBD1 (6 bases). V lost 4 bases, J lost 8 bases, and 23 bases lay in between. Germline CDR1 is LNHDA and CDR2 is SQIVND (reference sequence). The CDR3 is 16 residues long. The CDR3 nucleotides are TGTGCCAGTAGTACGTCCTCGGGCAGGGGATCTGACGGCTACACCTTC. This gives the protein CASSTSSGRGSDGYTF.

The chain recombines TRBV27 with TRBJ1-2; D not certain. The V gene lost 2 bases and the J gene lost 0 bases, with 10 bases spanning the gap. The CDR3 totals 15 residues. The germline CDR1 and CDR2 sequences are MNHEY and SMNVEV (reference sequence). The CDR3 protein is CASSLKFLANYGYTF. The DNA of the CDR3 is TGTGCCAGCAGTTTAAAGTTTTTAGCTAACTATGGCTACACCTTC.

The V call is TRBV29-1, the J call TRBJ1-1; the D gene is possibly TRBD1 (5 bases). The V end lost 6 bases, the J end lost 6 bases, and 20 bases lay between the germline ends. The CDR3 contains 14 residues. Germline V gene data show CDR1 as SQVTM and CDR2 as ANQGSEA. The chain's CDR3 is CSVRGTHRGSEAFF. DNA for the CDR3: TGCAGCGTGCGGGGAACTCATCGGGGCTCTGAAGCTTTCTTT.

The chain combines TRBV9 with TRBJ1-2; no clear D gene. The length of the CDR3 is 15 residues. V was cut by 1 base and J by 2 bases, with 12 bases left in between. CDR1 and CDR2 (germline): SGDLS, YYNGEE. In nucleotides, the CDR3 is TGTGCCAGCAGCGTATCAGAGGTTATCAACTATGGCTACACCTTC. This codes for CASSVSEVINYGYTF.

This chain joins TRBV19 and TRBJ2-1, with TRBD2 identical over 8 bases. Looked up from germline, CDR1 is LNHDA and CDR2 is SQIVND (reference sequence). The ends lost 0 bases at V and 2 bases at J; junction bases unmatched: 3. This CDR3 region has 16 residues. In nucleotides, the CDR3 is TGTGCCAGTAGTATAGAAGGAGCGGGGGCCTACAATGAGCAGTTCTTC. Its protein is CASSIEGAGAYNEQFF.

The genes are TRBV3-1 (or the pseudogene TRBV3-2) and TRBJ1-6, with D uncertain. The CDR3 consists of 12 residues. Per germline, CDR1 LGHDT and CDR2 YNNKEL (reference sequence). The V and J ends lost 2 bases and 8 bases respectively, with 4 bases between them. The CDR3 nucleotides are TGTGCCAGCAGCCAAACAGATTCACCCCTCCACTTT. This translates into CASSQTDSPLHF.

J is TRBJ2-5 and V is TRBV5-1; 12 bases are a match to TRBD2. The CDR3 is 14 residues long. The J segment lost 4 bases and the V segment lost 4 bases, leaving 2 bases of the junction unmatched. CDR1 is SGHRS and CDR2 is YFSETQ in the germline V gene. Here the CDR3 reads CASSGGLAGETQYF. The DNA of the CDR3 is TGCGCCAGCAGCGGGGGACTAGCGGGAGAGACCCAGTACTTC.

The chain joins TRBV18 to TRBJ2-7, with unresolved D. The CDR3 has 15 residues. CDR1 KGHSH and CDR2 LQKENI come from the germline V gene. V lost 3 bases and J lost 0, with 12 bases in between. The CDR3 DNA sequence: TGTGCCAGCTCACCCAATTATCCGAGCTCCTACGAGCAGTACTTC. It translates to CASSPNYPSSYEQYF.

This clone came up once. The J gene is TRBJ2-3, the V gene TRBV7-9; 9 nucleotides line up with TRBD1. CDR3 size: 16 residues. Germline V gives CDR1 SEHNR, CDR2 FQNEAQ (reference sequence). V lost 1 base to trimming and J lost 4 bases; unmatched junction nucleotides: 6. Written as DNA, the CDR3 is TGTGCCAGCAGCTTAGTGGTGACAGGGGGTTCAGATACGCAGTATTTT. Amino acid sequence: CASSLVVTGGSDTQYF. The full variable domain, rest sourced from reference TRBV7-9 and TRBJ2-3, is DTGVSQNPRHKITKRGQNVTFRCDPISEHNRLYWYRQTLGQGPEFLTYFQNEAQLEKSRLLSDRFSAERPKGSFSTLEIQRTEQGDSAMYLCASSLVVTGGSDTQYFGPGTRLTVL.

This clone was detected ten times or more. The CDR3 DNA sequence: TGTGCCACCAGTGGGCGGCATTACACCGGGGAGCTGTTTTTT. It encodes CATSGRHYTGELFF. V gene TRBV24-1 combines with J gene TRBJ2-2; D gene ambiguous. This CDR3 comprises 14 residues. V was shortened by 5 bases and J by 3 bases, with 9 bases between the two germline ends. The germline CDR1 and CDR2 sequences are KGHDR and SFDVKD.

The chain employs TRBV5-1 and TRBJ2-3; possibly TRBD2 for D (5 bases). V shed 7 bases and J shed 1 base, with 16 bases lying between them. This CDR3 has 15 amino acids. CDR1 is SGHRS, CDR2 YFSETQ, per germline. CDR3 sequence reads: CASRRRFGGTDTQYF. DNA for the CDR3: TGCGCCAGCCGTAGACGGTTCGGGGGCACAGATACGCAGTATTTT.

V is TRBV9 and J is TRBJ2-3; D perhaps matches TRBD1 (5 bases). V lost 0 bases and J lost 4, with 9 bases in between. Germline loops: CDR1 SGDLS, CDR2 YYNGEE. This CDR3 spans 14 amino acids. Here the CDR3 DNA reads TGTGCCAGCAGCGTAGCAGGGAAAGCAGATACGCAGTATTTT. The encoded protein is CASSVAGKADTQYF.

The chain employs TRBV5-1 and TRBJ1-5; 8 bases line up with TRBD1. CDR1 is SGHRS and CDR2 is YFSETQ in the germline V gene. V was pared by 4 bases and J by 5 bases, with 8 bases of the junction left unmatched. CDR3 length: 15 amino acids. The chain's CDR3 is CASSPVTGADQPQHF. CDR3 sequence (DNA): TGCGCCAGCAGCCCCGTGACAGGGGCCGATCAGCCCCAGCATTTT.

The chain joins TRBV7-9 to TRBJ2-3; tentatively, D is TRBD1 (6 bases). V was clipped by 3 bases and J by 2 bases, with 12 bases between them. This CDR3 spans 15 amino acids. Germline-derived CDR1 and CDR2 are SEHNR and FQNEAQ (reference sequence). For the CDR3, the DNA is TGTGCCAGCAGCTTCCCGGGACATATCACAGATACGCAGTATTTT. This translates into CASSFPGHITDTQYF.

This chain joins TRBV6-5 and TRBJ2-1; D is perhaps TRBD1 (5 bases). Germline assignment: CDR1 MNHEY and CDR2 SVGAGI. The CDR3 consists of 13 residues. V was cut by 7 bases and J by 3 bases, with 10 bases left in between. The CDR3 sequence is CASTRGGYNEQFF. DNA for the CDR3: TGTGCCAGCACAAGGGGTGGCTACAATGAGCAGTTCTTC.

This chain links TRBV27 with TRBJ2-7; tentatively, D is TRBD1 (6 bases). Germline V gene lookup returns CDR1 MNHEY and CDR2 SMNVEV (reference sequence). The CDR3 is 14 residues long. Trimming took off 2 bases at V and 2 bases at J, with 10 bases between the two ends. The chain's CDR3 is CASSLNRVTYEQYF. CDR3 nucleotide sequence: TGTGCCAGCAGTTTAAACAGGGTCACCTACGAGCAGTACTTC.

In this sample, this clone turned up once. The same CDR3 also results from other DNA sequences found in this sample. V usage is TRBV24-1 and J usage is TRBJ2-3, with TRBD2 as a possible D gene (5 bases). V shed 9 bases and J shed 0 bases, with 6 bases lying between them. The CDR3 sequence is 12 residues long. Germline V gene lookup returns CDR1 KGHDR and CDR2 SFDVKD. As DNA, the CDR3 is TGTGCCACCTCGGGAAGCACAGATACGCAGTATTTT. Amino acid sequence: CATSGSTDTQYF.

This clone was counted a single time. The chain couples TRBV11-2 to TRBJ2-3; 11 bases fit TRBD2. Trimming took 1 base from V and 2 from J; bases not matched to a gene: 8. This CDR3 has 18 residues. Germline V gives CDR1 SGHAT, CDR2 FQNNGV. The CDR3 sequence is CASSLAGLAGGLTDTQYF. The CDR3, as DNA: TGTGCCAGCAGCTTAGCCGGTCTAGCGGGGGGACTCACAGATACGCAGTATTTT.